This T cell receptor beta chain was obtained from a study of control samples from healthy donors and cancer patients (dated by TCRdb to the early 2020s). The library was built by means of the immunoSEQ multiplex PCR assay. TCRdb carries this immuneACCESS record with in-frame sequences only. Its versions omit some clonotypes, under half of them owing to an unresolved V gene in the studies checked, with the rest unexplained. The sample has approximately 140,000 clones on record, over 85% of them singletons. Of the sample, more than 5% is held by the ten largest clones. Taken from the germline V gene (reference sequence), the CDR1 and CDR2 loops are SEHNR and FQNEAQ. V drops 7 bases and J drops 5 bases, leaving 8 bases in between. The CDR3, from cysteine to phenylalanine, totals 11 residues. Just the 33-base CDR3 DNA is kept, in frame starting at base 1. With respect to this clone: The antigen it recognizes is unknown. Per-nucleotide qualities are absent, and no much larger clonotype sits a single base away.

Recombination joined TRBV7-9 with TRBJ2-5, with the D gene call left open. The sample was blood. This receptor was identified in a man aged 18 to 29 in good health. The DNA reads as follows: TGTGCCAGCACCCAGTTCGAGACCCAGTACTTC. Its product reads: CASTQFETQYF. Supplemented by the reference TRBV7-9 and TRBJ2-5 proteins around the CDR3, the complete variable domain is DTGVSQNPRHKITKRGQNVTFRCDPISEHNRLYWYRQTLGQGPEFLTYFQNEAQLEKSRLLSDRFSAERPKGSFSTLEIQRTEQGDSAMYLCASTQFETQYFGPGTRLLVL.